This TCR beta chain is drawn from a study of PD-1 blockade in mismatch repair-deficient tumors. Produced via immunoSEQ multiplex PCR; TCRdb's table is partial and in-frame only. Here the sample spans fewer than 20,000 clones, about four fifths being singletons. Germline CDR1 SGHVS, CDR2 FNYEAQ. Germline trimming cut 3 bases from V and 1 base from J; bases unmatched to any gene: 17. The CDR3 has 20 residues. This clone has only one observation. The clonotype was recovered from an adult with mismatch repair-deficient cancer. The chain has TRBV7-6 and TRBJ1-4, with TRBD1 matching 7 bases. Here the sequenced sample was PBMCs, taken 4 weeks after starting pembrolizumab. CDR3: CASSFVSEGARVVTNEKLFF. The CDR3 DNA is TGTGCCAGCAGCTTCGTATCCGAGGGGGCGCGAGTTGTAACTAATGAAAAACTGTTTTTT. Full variable domain (rest looked up from reference TRBV7-6 and TRBJ1-4): GAGVSQSPRYKVTKRGQDVALRCDPISGHVSLYWYRQALGQGPEFLTYFNYEAQQDKSGLPNDRFSAERPEGSISTLTIQRTEQRDSAMYRCASSFVSEGARVVTNEKLFFGSGTQLSVL.